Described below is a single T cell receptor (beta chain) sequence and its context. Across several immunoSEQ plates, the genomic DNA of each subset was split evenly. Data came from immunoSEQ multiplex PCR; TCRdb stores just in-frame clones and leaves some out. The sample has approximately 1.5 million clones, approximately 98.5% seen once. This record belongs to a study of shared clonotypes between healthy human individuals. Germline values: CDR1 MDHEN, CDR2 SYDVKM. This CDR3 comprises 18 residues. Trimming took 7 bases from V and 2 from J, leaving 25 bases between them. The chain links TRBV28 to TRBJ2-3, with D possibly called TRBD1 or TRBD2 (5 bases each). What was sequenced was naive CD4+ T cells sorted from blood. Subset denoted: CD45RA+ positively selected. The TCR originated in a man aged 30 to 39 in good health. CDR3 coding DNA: TGTGCCAGCAACCCCCCTACGCCGTCGTCCGGGGCCACAGATACGCAGTATTTT. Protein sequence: CASNPPTPSSGATDTQYF.